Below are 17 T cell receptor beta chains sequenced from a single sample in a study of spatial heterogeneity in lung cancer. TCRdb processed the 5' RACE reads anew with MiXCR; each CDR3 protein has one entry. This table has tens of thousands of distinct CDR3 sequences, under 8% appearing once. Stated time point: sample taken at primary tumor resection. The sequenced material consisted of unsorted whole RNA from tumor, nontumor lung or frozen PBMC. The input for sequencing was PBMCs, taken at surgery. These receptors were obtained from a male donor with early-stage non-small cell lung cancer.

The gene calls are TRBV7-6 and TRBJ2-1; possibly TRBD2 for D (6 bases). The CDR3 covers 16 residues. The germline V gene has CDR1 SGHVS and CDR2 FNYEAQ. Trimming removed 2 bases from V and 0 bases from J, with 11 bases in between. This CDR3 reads CASSLKEGFSYNEQFF. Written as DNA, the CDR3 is TGTGCCAGCAGCTTAAAGGAGGGGTTCTCCTACAATGAGCAGTTCTTC.

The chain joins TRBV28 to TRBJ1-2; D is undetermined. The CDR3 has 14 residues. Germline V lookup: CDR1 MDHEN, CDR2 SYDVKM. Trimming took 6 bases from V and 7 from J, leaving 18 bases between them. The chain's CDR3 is CASRTEESYSGYTF. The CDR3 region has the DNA TGTGCCAGCAGAACTGAGGAGAGCTATTCTGGCTACACCTTC.

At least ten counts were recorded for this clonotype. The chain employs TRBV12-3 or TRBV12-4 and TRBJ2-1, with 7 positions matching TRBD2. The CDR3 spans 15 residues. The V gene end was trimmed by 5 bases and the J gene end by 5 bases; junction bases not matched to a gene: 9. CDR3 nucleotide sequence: TGTGCCAGCAGTCTGGTTCTAGCGGACCACAATGAGCAGTTCTTC. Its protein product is CASSLVLADHNEQFF.

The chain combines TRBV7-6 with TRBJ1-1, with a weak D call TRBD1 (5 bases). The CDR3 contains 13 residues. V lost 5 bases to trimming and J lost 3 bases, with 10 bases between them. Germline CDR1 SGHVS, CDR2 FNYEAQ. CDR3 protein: CASSRIGDTEAFF. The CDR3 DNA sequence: TGTGCCAGCAGCCGCATAGGGGACACTGAAGCTTTCTTT. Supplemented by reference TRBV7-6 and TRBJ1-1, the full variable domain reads GAGVSQSPRYKVTKRGQDVALRCDPISGHVSLYWYRQALGQGPEFLTYFNYEAQQDKSGLPNDRFSAERPEGSISTLTIQRTEQRDSAMYRCASSRIGDTEAFFGQGTRLTVV.

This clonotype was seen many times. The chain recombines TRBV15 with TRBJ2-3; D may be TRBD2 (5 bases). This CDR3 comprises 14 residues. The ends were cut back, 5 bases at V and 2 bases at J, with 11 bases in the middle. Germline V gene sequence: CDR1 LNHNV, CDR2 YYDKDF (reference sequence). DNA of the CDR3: TGTGCCACCAGCGGTGGACTGTTCACAGATACGCAGTATTTT. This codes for CATSGGLFTDTQYF.

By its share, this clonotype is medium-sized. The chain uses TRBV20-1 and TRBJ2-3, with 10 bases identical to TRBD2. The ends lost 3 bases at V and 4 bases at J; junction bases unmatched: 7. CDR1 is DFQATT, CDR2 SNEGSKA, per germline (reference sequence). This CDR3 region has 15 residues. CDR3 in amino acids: CSARASGSIPDTQYF. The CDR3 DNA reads TGCAGTGCTAGGGCTAGCGGGAGTATCCCAGATACGCAGTATTTT.

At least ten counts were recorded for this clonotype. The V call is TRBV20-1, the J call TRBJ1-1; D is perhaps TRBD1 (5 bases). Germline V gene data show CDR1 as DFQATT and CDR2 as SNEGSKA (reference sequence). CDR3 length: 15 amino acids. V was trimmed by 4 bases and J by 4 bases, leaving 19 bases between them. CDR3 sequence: CSAKLPNQGSTEAFF. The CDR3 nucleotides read TGCAGTGCTAAACTCCCCAATCAGGGTAGCACTGAAGCTTTCTTT.

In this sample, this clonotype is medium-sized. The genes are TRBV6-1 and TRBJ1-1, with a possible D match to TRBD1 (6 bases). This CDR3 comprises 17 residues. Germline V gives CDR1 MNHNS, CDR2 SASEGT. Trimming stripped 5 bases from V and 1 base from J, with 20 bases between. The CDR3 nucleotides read TGTGCCAGCAGTTTACTAGGACAGCATTTCTGGAACACTGAAGCTTTCTTT. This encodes CASSLLGQHFWNTEAFF.

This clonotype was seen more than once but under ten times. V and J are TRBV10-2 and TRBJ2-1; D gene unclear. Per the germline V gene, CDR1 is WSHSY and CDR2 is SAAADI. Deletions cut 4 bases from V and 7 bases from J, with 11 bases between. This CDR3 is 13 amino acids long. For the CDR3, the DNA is TGCGCCAGCAGTGGGGCAATTTTGAATGAGCAGTTCTTC. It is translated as CASSGAILNEQFF.

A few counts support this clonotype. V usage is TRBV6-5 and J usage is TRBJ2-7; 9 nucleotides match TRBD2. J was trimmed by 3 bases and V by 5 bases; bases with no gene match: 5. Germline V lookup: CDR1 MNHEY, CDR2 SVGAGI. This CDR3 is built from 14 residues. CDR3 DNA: TGTGCCAGCAGTCCCGCGGGGGGGGGCTACGAGCAGTACTTC. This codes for CASSPAGGGYEQYF.

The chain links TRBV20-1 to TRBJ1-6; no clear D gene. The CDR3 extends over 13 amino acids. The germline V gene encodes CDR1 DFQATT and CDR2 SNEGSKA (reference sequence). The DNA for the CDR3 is TGCGCGTCCCCTCCGTCCGGTGGTTCACCCCTCCACTTT. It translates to CASPPSGGSPLHF.

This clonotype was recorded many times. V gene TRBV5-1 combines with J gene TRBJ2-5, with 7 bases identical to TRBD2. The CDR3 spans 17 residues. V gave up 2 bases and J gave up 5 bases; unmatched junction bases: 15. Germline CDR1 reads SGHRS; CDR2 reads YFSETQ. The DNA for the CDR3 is TGCGCCAGCAGCTTTGTCGGACTAGGAGGTAGTGAGGAGACCCAGTACTTC. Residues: CASSFVGLGGSEETQYF.

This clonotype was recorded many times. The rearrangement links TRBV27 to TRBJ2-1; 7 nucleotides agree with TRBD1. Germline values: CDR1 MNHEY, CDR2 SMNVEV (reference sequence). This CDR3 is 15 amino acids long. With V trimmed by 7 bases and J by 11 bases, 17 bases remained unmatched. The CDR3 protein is CASKGAISSSAKQFF. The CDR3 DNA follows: TGTGCCAGCAAGGGGGCAATATCGTCGTCTGCCAAGCAGTTCTTC.

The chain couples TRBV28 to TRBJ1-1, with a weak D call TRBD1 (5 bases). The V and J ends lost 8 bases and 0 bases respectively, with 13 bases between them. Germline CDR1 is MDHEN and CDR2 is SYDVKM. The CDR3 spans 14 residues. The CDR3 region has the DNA TGTGCCAGCCCGGGACCGAATATGAACACTGAAGCTTTCTTT. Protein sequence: CASPGPNMNTEAFF.

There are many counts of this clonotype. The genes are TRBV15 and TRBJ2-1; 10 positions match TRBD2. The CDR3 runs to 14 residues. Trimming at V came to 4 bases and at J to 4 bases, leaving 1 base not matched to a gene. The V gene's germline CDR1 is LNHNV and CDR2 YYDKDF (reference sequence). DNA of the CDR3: TGTGCCACCAGCAATAGCGGGAGGTACAATGAGCAGTTCTTC. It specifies CATSNSGRYNEQFF.

The CDR3 protein is CASRSLAARGTQYF. The CDR3 DNA reads TGTGCCAGCAGGTCCCTAGCGGCCCGGGGGACCCAGTACTTC. The chain carries TRBV6-5 and TRBJ2-5; 7 positions match TRBD2. V lost 6 bases, J lost 7 bases, and 11 bases stayed unmatched. Germline assignment: CDR1 MNHEY and CDR2 SVGAGI. The CDR3 sequence is 14 residues long.

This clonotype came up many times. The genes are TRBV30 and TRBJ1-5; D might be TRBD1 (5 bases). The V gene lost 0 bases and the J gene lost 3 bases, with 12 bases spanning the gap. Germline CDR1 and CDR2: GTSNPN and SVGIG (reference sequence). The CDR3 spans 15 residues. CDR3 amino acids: CAWSVLGGDNQPQHF. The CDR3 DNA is TGTGCCTGGAGTGTGCTCGGGGGGGACAATCAGCCCCAGCATTTT.